This T cell receptor (beta chain) was sequenced in a study of blood T cell repertoires in COVID-19. Original analysis: Reference gene primer amplification gave nucleated cell count estimates. Generated by immunoSEQ multiplex PCR, the TCRdb table keeps only in-frame clones and is missing some. V, J and clone size reflect that table, while D and trimming were determined from the DNA. The sample has 30,000 to 45,000 clones, over 65% seen once. Per the germline V gene, CDR1 is SNHLY and CDR2 is FYNNEI. The CDR3 length is 15 residues. J was trimmed by 3 bases and V by 3 bases; bases with no gene match: 8. Sequences were obtained from peripheral blood. The TCR was taken from a man in his sixties with active COVID-19. The chain recombines TRBV2 with TRBJ2-7, with 7 bases aligning to TRBD2. The CDR3 is CASSDERDPDYEQYF. The CDR3, as DNA: TGTGCCAGCAGTGACGAGCGGGACCCCGACTACGAGCAGTACTTC.